The 8 T cell receptor beta chains below all came from one sample that was sequenced in a study of patients and donors after allogeneic stem cell transplantation. TCRdb redid the calling of the RT-PCR reads with MiXCR, one entry per CDR3 protein. The sample consists of over 200,000 distinct CDR3 sequences, about 38% of them appearing once. The sequencing sample was made of blood, either unsorted or a sorted T cell fraction (not recorded which). These receptors were obtained from a human donor who was either an allogeneic HSCT recipient or a stem cell or donor lymphocyte infusion donor (not recorded which). It is not recorded whose cells these are; they may come from a transplant donor.

The chain links TRBV20-1 to TRBJ1-1; D is possibly TRBD1 (6 bases). The V end was cut by 6 bases, the J end by 4 bases, with 18 bases between. From germline, CDR1 is DFQATT and CDR2 SNEGSKA (reference sequence). The CDR3 loop spans 14 amino acids. In nucleotides, the CDR3 is TGCAGTGCAACCTTCGGGGGAGGGGGCACTGAAGCTTTCTTT. This encodes CSATFGGGGTEAFF.

The chain is built from TRBV7-3 and TRBJ1-1; D gene ambiguous. From germline, CDR1 is SGHTA and CDR2 FQGTGA. V lost 5 bases and J lost 1, with 8 bases in between. The CDR3 contains 13 residues. Written as DNA, the CDR3 is TGTGCCAGCAGCACTGACGGGAACACTGAAGCTTTCTTT. This encodes CASSTDGNTEAFF.

In this sample, this clonotype turned up a few times. The chain carries TRBV12-3 or TRBV12-4 and TRBJ1-3; a weak D match, TRBD1 (6 bases). The V gene lost 2 bases and the J gene lost 3 bases, with 11 bases spanning the gap. CDR3 size: 15 residues. The CDR3 nucleotides are TGTGCCAGCAGTTTACGGGGGGCTAATGGAAACACCATATATTTT. The encoded protein is CASSLRGANGNTIYF.

The chain recombines TRBV7-3 with TRBJ2-1, with D perhaps TRBD1 or TRBD2 (6 bases each). Germline loops: CDR1 SGHTA, CDR2 FQGTGA. Deletions cut 5 bases from V and 6 bases from J, with 11 bases between. This CDR3 comprises 13 residues. The CDR3 protein is CASSLRGRNEQFF. For the CDR3, the DNA is TGTGCCAGCAGCCTCCGGGGGCGCAATGAGCAGTTCTTC.

This chain links TRBV29-1 with TRBJ1-3; no reliable D call. There are 14 residues in the CDR3. Germline V gene data show CDR1 as SQVTM and CDR2 as ANQGSEA. Trimming removed 4 bases from V and 0 bases from J, with 10 bases in between. CDR3 DNA sequence: TGCAGCGTTGGAGAGTCGGGCTCTGGAAACACCATATATTTT. Protein product: CSVGESGSGNTIYF.

J is TRBJ2-5 and V is TRBV12-3 or TRBV12-4, with 9 bases matching TRBD1. CDR3 length: 12 amino acids. Trimming took 10 bases from V and 2 from J; bases not matched to a gene: 2. The CDR3: CATGQGQETQYF. The CDR3 nucleotides read TGTGCCACCGGACAGGGGCAAGAGACCCAGTACTTC.

This clonotype appeared a few times. The genes are TRBV28 and TRBJ1-6, with D unclear. Per germline, CDR1 MDHEN and CDR2 SYDVKM. V gave up 2 bases and J gave up 6 bases, with 14 bases separating them. This CDR3 region has 16 residues. Here the CDR3 DNA reads TGTGCCAGCAGTTTAAGGCGGCAGGTCCCTAATTCACCCCTCCACTTT. Amino acids: CASSLRRQVPNSPLHF. Filled out from reference TRBV28 and TRBJ1-6, the complete variable domain reads DVKVTQSSRYLVKRTGEKVFLECVQDMDHENMFWYRQDPGLGLRLIYFSYDVKMKEKGDIPEGYSVSREKKERFSLILESASTNQTSMYLCASSLRRQVPNSPLHFGNGTRLTVT.

The chain is built from TRBV6-2 or TRBV6-3 and TRBJ2-1; 13 bases are shared with TRBD2. CDR3 length: 17 residues. V gave up 3 bases and J gave up 2 bases; unmatched junction bases: 4. Germline values: CDR1 MNHEY, CDR2 SVGEGT. The CDR3 sequence: CASSYRGTSGAYNEQFF. The CDR3 DNA reads TGTGCCAGCAGTTATCGCGGGACTAGCGGGGCCTACAATGAGCAGTTCTTC.